A selection of T cell receptor beta chains follows, all from one sample in a study of blood T cell repertoires in COVID-19. Profiled with immunoSEQ multiplex PCR; TCRdb holds only in-frame clones, not every one. The repertoire holds over 250,000 clones, with 85% to 90% as singletons. The sample consisted of PBMCs or T cells enriched from blood (not recorded which). The receptors stem from a woman under 30 who had recovered from COVID-19. Each CDR3 is given with its conserved first and last residue. Fields, in order: V gene, D gene, clone size, J gene, CDR3 DNA, CDR3 protein. The D gene is left open where the match is weak. Clone size appears in some rows only: once, few, many, or a class for an expanded clone.

TRBV28,TRBD1,.,TRBJ1-2,TGTGCCAGCAGTCCCGACAGGGGGGGTGGCTACACCTTC,CASSPDRGGGYTF
TRBV10-1,.,.,TRBJ2-3,TGCGCCAGCAGTGAGATGGGGGGGGCTAAAGATACGCAGTATTTT,CASSEMGGAKDTQYF
TRBV28,.,.,TRBJ1-2,TGTGCCAGCAGTTCCCAGGGGTATGGCTACACCTTC,CASSSQGYGYTF
TRBV27,.,.,TRBJ2-2,TGTGCCACCGCCGTCAAATCGCCAGGGGCCGCGAACACCGGGGAGCTGTTTTTT,CATAVKSPGAANTGELFF
TRBV9,.,.,TRBJ2-3,TGTGCCAGCAGCGCCCGTAGCGGCACAGATACGCAGTATTTT,CASSARSGTDTQYF
TRBV7-2,.,.,TRBJ1-2,TGTGCCAGCAGCCTGGGGCTAAACTATGGCTACACCTTC,CASSLGLNYGYTF
TRBV11-1,TRBD1,.,TRBJ2-1,TGTGCCAGCAGCCCGGACAGGGTCTATGAGCAGTTCTTC,CASSPDRVYEQFF
TRBV5-8,.,.,TRBJ1-5,TGTGCCAGCAGTTACCCGACGGTTGGGCCTCATCAGCCCCAGCATTTT,CASSYPTVGPHQPQHF
TRBV28,.,.,TRBJ2-3,TGTGCCAGCAGTACCGGGGGAGCGGCAGATACGCAGTATTTT,CASSTGGAADTQYF
TRBV7-8,.,.,TRBJ2-7,TGTGCCAGCAGCTTGGTTGTGGCCAACAGGGAAAACTACGAGCAGTACTTC,CASSLVVANRENYEQYF
TRBV11-2,.,once,TRBJ2-1,TGTGCCAGCAGCTTAGGGACAGTTCTCTACAATGAGCAGTTCTTC,CASSLGTVLYNEQFF
TRBV29-1,.,.,TRBJ1-1,TGCAGCGTTGGAGTCGGGGAGGTCACTGAAGCTTTCTTT,CSVGVGEVTEAFF
TRBV3-1/TRBV3-2,.,.,TRBJ1-2,TGTGCCAGCAGCTACTCCCTGGGGGGGGACTATGGCTACACCTTC,CASSYSLGGDYGYTF
TRBV7-9,.,.,TRBJ1-2,TGTGCCAGCAGCCCTTGGTTTCAGGGCGTAACAAACTATGGCTACACCTTC,CASSPWFQGVTNYGYTF
TRBV11-2,.,.,TRBJ1-2,TGTGCCAGCAGCTCTAGATACAGGGACCGCTTTGATTCTGGCTACACCTTC,CASSSRYRDRFDSGYTF
TRBV5-1,.,.,TRBJ1-4,TGCGCCAGCAGCTTGGTTGCTGGGGGCGGTTACGAAAAACTGTTTTTT,CASSLVAGGGYEKLFF
TRBV12-3/TRBV12-4,.,.,TRBJ1-2,TGTGCCAGCACCCCCCCAGGAGGTGGCTACACCTTC,CASTPPGGGYTF
TRBV5-1,.,once,TRBJ2-5,TGCGCCAGCAGCTTGGGCGCACAGGGACAAGAGACCCAGTACTTC,CASSLGAQGQETQYF
TRBV5-1,TRBD1,.,TRBJ1-2,TGCGCCAGCAGGTTGACAGGGGGCGCAGGTGACTATGGCTACACCTTC,CASRLTGGAGDYGYTF
TRBV10-3,TRBD1,.,TRBJ1-6,TGTGCCATCAGTGAGTCGACGGGACAGGTGAATTCACCCCTCCACTTT,CAISESTGQVNSPLHF
TRBV25-1,.,.,TRBJ1-1,TGTGCCAGCAGTGAATTGGGGGCCATGAACACTGAAGCTTTCTTT,CASSELGAMNTEAFF
TRBV12-3/TRBV12-4,.,.,TRBJ1-1,TGTGCCAGCACCGACACGGATACTGAAGCTTTCTTT,CASTDTDTEAFF
TRBV5-1,TRBD1,.,TRBJ1-6,TGCGCCAGCTGGGGACAGTTGAGCTCCTATAATTCACCCCTCCACTTT,CASWGQLSSYNSPLHF
TRBV29-1,TRBD1,.,TRBJ1-2,TGCAGCGTTGGGAAGACAGGGCCCTATGGCTACACCTTC,CSVGKTGPYGYTF
TRBV4-2,.,once,TRBJ1-1,TGTGCCAGCAGCCGCGAGGCAAACACTGAAGCTTTCTTT,CASSREANTEAFF
TRBV10-2,TRBD2,once,TRBJ2-3,TGCGCCAGCAGTGAGTCTGGCAGGCTAGCGGGGGGATCAGATACGCAGTATTTT,CASSESGRLAGGSDTQYF
TRBV27,TRBD1,.,TRBJ2-2,TGTGCCAGCAGTTTCACCTGGACAGGGCGGTCCCGTGAGGAGCTGTTTTTT,CASSFTWTGRSREELFF
TRBV19,TRBD1,.,TRBJ1-5,TGTGCCAGTAGTATCGAGGGGGCAAGGGAGCATCAGCCCCAGCATTTT,CASSIEGAREHQPQHF
TRBV5-1,TRBD1,.,TRBJ1-1,TGCGCCAGCAGCCCCGGGACAGGGGGCATGAACACTGAAGCTTTCTTT,CASSPGTGGMNTEAFF
TRBV15,.,.,TRBJ1-6,TGTGCCACCAGCAGAGAGAAGCGCTATAATTCACCCCTCCACTTT,CATSREKRYNSPLHF
TRBV11-3,TRBD1,.,TRBJ1-2,TGTGCCAGCAGCGGCTCGACAGGGGATGAGGGCTACACCTTC,CASSGSTGDEGYTF
TRBV30,.,.,TRBJ1-4,TGTGCCTGGAGGGCCCCGAATGAAAAACTGTTTTTT,CAWRAPNEKLFF
TRBV27,TRBD1,.,TRBJ1-1,TGTGCCAGCAGTCGCTCAGGGGGCACTGAAGCTTTCTTT,CASSRSGGTEAFF
TRBV19,.,.,TRBJ1-1,TGTGCCGTAGCGCGGAACACTGAAGCTTTCTTT,CAVARNTEAFF
TRBV5-4,TRBD2,once,TRBJ2-3,TGTGCCAGCAACACGGGGACTAGCGGGGTGACAGATACGCAGTATTTT,CASNTGTSGVTDTQYF
TRBV2,.,.,TRBJ1-2,TGTGCCAGCAGCGCACACGGGGGGAACACCTTC,CASSAHGGNTF
TRBV4-2,TRBD1,once,TRBJ1-2,TGTGCCAGCAGCCAAGATGGAGGACAGGGATTTTGGTCCTATGGCTACACCTTC,CASSQDGGQGFWSYGYTF
TRBV28,.,.,TRBJ2-3,TGTGCCAGCAGTTTAGCGAGACTGGCCTACACAGATACGCAGTATTTT,CASSLARLAYTDTQYF
TRBV20-1,.,.,TRBJ1-1,TGCAGTGCTAGTGGTCCGGGTTTGAGCACTGAAGCTTTCTTT,CSASGPGLSTEAFF
TRBV7-2,.,.,TRBJ1-1,TGTGCCAGCAGGCGTACCCGGGGGTCAGCTGAAGCTTTCTTT,CASRRTRGSAEAFF
TRBV3-1/TRBV3-2,.,.,TRBJ1-2,TGTGCCAGCAGCCAAGATGGGAGGACAACGCCCTATGGCTACACCTTC,CASSQDGRTTPYGYTF
TRBV5-1,.,.,TRBJ2-4,TGCGCCAGCAGCTCGGTTTTGGACAGCAAAAACATTCAGTACTTC,CASSSVLDSKNIQYF
TRBV5-8,TRBD1,.,TRBJ1-1,TGTGCCAGCAGCGACAGGGATAACACTGAAGCTTTCTTT,CASSDRDNTEAFF
TRBV6-5,.,.,TRBJ1-2,TGTGCCAGCAGTTACGACAGGCTCTATGGCTACACCTTC,CASSYDRLYGYTF
TRBV9,TRBD2,.,TRBJ2-2,TGTGCCAGCAGCGTAGGCCCTAGCGGGGGGGACACCGGGGAGCTGTTTTTT,CASSVGPSGGDTGELFF
TRBV10-1,TRBD2,.,TRBJ2-7,TGCGCCAGCAGTCGGGGCAGCGGGGGCGAGCAGTACTTC,CASSRGSGGEQYF
TRBV18,TRBD2,.,TRBJ2-7,TGTGCCAGCTCACTAGCGGGGGGGCACACCTACGAGCAGTACTTC,CASSLAGGHTYEQYF
TRBV30,TRBD1,.,TRBJ1-6,TGTGCCTGGAGTGTAGTGGGAACAGGGGATTCACCCCTCCACTTT,CAWSVVGTGDSPLHF
TRBV15,TRBD2,.,TRBJ2-7,TGTGCCACCAGCAGGGATCTAGCGGGGAGGTCCTACGAGCAGTACTTC,CATSRDLAGRSYEQYF
TRBV24-1,.,.,TRBJ2-1,TGTGCCACCAGTGATCCTCGCGGTGCCTCCAATGAGCAGTTCTTC,CATSDPRGASNEQFF
TRBV29-1,.,.,TRBJ1-1,TGCAGCGTTCTGTTGACAAGCACTGAAGCTTTCTTT,CSVLLTSTEAFF
TRBV5-1,.,.,TRBJ1-1,TGCGCCAGCAGCATCACAGGGCTTACTGAAGCTTTCTTT,CASSITGLTEAFF